These 3 T cell receptor beta chains share one sample of origin, sequenced in a study of shared T cell receptors in the human thymus. The table came from immunoSEQ multiplex PCR; TCRdb's copy has only in-frame clones and leaves some out. The repertoire holds 650,000 to 950,000 clones, with 70% to 90% as singletons. This sample was also put to use in a study of human thymus T cells.

Sequencing was done on a sample of thymocytes. These receptors were collected from a girl under three years old with a congenital heart defect.

The chain carries TRBV5-5 and TRBJ2-7; 8 bases fit TRBD1. Looked up from germline, CDR1 is SGHKS and CDR2 is YYEKEE (reference sequence). The CDR3 contains 15 residues. The junction had 8 bases not matched to a gene; V was cut back by 4 bases and J by 2 bases. For the CDR3, the DNA is TGTGCCAGCAGCCCGGAAACAGGGGGGCCCTACGAGCAGTACTTC. Translated, it gives CASSPETGGPYEQYF.

The J gene is TRBJ2-3, the V gene TRBV28; D perhaps matches TRBD2 (6 bases). Trimming pared 3 bases from V and 4 bases from J, leaving 23 bases between. Germline V gene sequence: CDR1 MDHEN, CDR2 SYDVKM. The CDR3 loop spans 18 amino acids. The CDR3 loop reads CASSFLVEGPTFSDTQYF. CDR3 DNA: TGTGCCAGCAGTTTTCTCGTGGAGGGACCCACGTTTTCAGATACGCAGTATTTT. The variable domain in full, with the rest retrieved from reference TRBV28 and TRBJ2-3, is DVKVTQSSRYLVKRTGEKVFLECVQDMDHENMFWYRQDPGLGLRLIYFSYDVKMKEKGDIPEGYSVSREKKERFSLILESASTNQTSMYLCASSFLVEGPTFSDTQYFGPGTRLTVL.

The gene calls are TRBV6-1 and TRBJ2-6, with a tentative D call TRBD1 (6 bases). Between the trimmed V and J ends, which lost 7 bases and 4 bases, there was a span of 14 bases. The CDR3 loop spans 15 amino acids. Looked up from germline, CDR1 is MNHNS and CDR2 is SASEGT. CDR3 nucleotide sequence: TGTGCCAGCATCGTCCAGGGGACCGGGGCCAACGTCCTGACTTTC. Protein product: CASIVQGTGANVLTF.